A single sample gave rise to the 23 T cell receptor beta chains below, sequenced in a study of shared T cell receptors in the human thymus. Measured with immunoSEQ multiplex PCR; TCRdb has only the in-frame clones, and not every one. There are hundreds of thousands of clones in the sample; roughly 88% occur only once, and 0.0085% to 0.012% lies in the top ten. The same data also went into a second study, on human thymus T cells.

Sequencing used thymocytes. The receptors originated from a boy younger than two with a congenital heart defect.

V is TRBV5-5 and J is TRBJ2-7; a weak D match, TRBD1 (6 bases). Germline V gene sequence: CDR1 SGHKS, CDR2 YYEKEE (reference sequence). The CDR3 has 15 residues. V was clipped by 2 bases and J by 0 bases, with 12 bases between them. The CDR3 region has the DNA TGTGCCAGCAGCTTCCGGGACAAGAGCTCCTACGAGCAGTACTTC. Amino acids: CASSFRDKSSYEQYF.

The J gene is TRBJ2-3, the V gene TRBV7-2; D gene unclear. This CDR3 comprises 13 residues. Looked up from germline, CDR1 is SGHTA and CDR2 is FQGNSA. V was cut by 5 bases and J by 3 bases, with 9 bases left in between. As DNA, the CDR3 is TGTGCCAGCAGCCCCTCGCGGACAGATACGCAGTATTTT. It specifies CASSPSRTDTQYF.

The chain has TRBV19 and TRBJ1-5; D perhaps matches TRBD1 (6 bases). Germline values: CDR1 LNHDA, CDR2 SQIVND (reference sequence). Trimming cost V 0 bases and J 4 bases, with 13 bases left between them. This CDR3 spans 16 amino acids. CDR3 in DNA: TGTGCCAGTAGTATAGATGAGGGGGGGGTGAATCAGCCCCAGCATTTT. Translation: CASSIDEGGVNQPQHF.

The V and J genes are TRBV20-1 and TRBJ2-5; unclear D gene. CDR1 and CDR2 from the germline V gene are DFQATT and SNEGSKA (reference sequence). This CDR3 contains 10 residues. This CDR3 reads CRATEETQYF. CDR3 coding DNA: TGCAGGGCAACAGAAGAGACCCAGTACTTC.

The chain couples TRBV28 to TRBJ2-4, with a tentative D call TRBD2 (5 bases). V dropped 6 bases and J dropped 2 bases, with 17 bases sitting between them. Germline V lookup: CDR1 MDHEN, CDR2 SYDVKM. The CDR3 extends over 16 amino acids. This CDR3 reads CASSPGGAGTKNIQYF. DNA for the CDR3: TGTGCCAGCAGCCCCGGAGGAGCTGGGACCAAAAACATTCAGTACTTC.

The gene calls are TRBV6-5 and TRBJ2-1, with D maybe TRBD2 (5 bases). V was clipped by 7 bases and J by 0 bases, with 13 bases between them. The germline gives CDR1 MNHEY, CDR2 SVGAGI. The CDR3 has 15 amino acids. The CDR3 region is CASTSGRSSYNEQFF. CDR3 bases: TGTGCCAGCACCAGCGGACGAAGCTCCTACAATGAGCAGTTCTTC.

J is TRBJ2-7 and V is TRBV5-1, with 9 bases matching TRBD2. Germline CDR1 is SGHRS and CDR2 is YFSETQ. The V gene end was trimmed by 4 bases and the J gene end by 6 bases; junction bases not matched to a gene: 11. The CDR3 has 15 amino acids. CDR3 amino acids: CASSPVLAGDGEQYF. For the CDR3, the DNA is TGCGCCAGCAGCCCCGTGTTAGCGGGAGACGGCGAGCAGTACTTC.

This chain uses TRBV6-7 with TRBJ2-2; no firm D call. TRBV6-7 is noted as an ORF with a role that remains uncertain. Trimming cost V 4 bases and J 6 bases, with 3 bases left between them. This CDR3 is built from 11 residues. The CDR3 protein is CASSWPGELFF. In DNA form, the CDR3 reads TGTGCCAGCAGTTGGCCCGGGGAGCTGTTTTTT.

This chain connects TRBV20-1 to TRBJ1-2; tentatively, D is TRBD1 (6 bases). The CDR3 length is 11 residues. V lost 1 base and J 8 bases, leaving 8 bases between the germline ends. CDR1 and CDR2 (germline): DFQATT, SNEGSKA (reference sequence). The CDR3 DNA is TGCAGTGCTAGAGCAGGGGACGGCTACACCTTC. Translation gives CSARAGDGYTF.

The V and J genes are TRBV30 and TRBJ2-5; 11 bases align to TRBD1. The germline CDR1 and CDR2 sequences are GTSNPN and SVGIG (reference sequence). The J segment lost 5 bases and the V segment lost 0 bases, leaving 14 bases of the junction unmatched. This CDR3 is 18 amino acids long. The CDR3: CAWSVLVDRGPPVETQYF. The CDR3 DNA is TGTGCCTGGAGTGTCCTAGTGGACAGGGGGCCCCCTGTGGAGACCCAGTACTTC. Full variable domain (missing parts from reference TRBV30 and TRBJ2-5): SQTIHQWPATLVQPVGSPLSLECTVEGTSNPNLYWYRQAAGRGLQLLFYSVGIGQISSEVPQNLSASRPQDRQFILSSKKLLLSDSGFYLCAWSVLVDRGPPVETQYFGPGTRLLVL.

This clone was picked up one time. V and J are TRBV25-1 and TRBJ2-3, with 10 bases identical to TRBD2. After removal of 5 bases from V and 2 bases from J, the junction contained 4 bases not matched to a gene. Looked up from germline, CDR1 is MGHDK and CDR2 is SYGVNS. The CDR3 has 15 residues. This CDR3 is CASSTSGTSTDTQYF. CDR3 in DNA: TGTGCCAGCAGTACTAGCGGGACTTCCACAGATACGCAGTATTTT.

CDR3 sequence reads: CASRSRGTRRLSNQPQHF. The CDR3 DNA reads TGTGCCAGTAGAAGCAGGGGGACAAGACGCCTTAGCAATCAGCCCCAGCATTTT. V and J are TRBV19 and TRBJ1-5, with TRBD1 identical over 7 bases. CDR3 length: 18 residues. Trimming at V came to 6 bases and at J to 0 bases, leaving 14 bases not matched to a gene. CDR1 and CDR2 from the germline V gene are LNHDA and SQIVND (reference sequence).

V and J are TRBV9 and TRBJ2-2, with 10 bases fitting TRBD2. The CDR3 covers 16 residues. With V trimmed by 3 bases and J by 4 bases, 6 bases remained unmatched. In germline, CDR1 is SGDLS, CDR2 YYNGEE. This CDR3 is CASSAKREGSTGELFF. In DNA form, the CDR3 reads TGTGCCAGCAGCGCAAAGCGGGAGGGGAGCACCGGGGAGCTGTTTTTT.

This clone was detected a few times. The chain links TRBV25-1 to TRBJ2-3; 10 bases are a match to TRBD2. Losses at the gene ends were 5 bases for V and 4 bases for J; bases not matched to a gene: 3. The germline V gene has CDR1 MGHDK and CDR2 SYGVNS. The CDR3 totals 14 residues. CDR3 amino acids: CASSSGRAPDTQYF. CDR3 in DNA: TGTGCCAGCAGTAGCGGGAGGGCCCCAGATACGCAGTATTTT.

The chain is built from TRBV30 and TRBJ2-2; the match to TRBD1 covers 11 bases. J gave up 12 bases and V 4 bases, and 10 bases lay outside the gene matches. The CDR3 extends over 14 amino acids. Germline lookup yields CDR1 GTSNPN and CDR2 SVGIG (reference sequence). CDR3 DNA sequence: TGTGCCTGGATGGACAGGGGGCGGGTGGGAAAGCTGTTTTTT. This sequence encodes CAWMDRGRVGKLFF.

DNA of the CDR3: TGTGCCAGCAGTTTGCCCGGGAGCACTGAAGCTTTCTTT. This sequence encodes CASSLPGSTEAFF. The V gene is TRBV27, the J gene TRBJ1-1; D is undetermined. From germline, CDR1 is MNHEY and CDR2 SMNVEV (reference sequence). The CDR3 loop spans 13 amino acids. V was cut by 3 bases and J by 4 bases, with 9 bases left in between.

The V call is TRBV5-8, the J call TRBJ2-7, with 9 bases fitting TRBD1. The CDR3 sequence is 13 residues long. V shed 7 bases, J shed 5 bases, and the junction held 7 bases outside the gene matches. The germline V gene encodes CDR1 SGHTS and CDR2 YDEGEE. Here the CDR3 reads CASARDRVHEQYF. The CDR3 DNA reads TGTGCCAGCGCCCGGGACAGGGTACACGAGCAGTACTTC.

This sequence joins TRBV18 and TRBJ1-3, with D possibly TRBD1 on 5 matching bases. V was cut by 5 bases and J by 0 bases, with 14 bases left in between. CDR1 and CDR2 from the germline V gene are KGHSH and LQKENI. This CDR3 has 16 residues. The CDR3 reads CASSTLTGPSGNTIYF. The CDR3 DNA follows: TGTGCCAGCTCAACCTTAACAGGACCCTCTGGAAACACCATATATTTT.

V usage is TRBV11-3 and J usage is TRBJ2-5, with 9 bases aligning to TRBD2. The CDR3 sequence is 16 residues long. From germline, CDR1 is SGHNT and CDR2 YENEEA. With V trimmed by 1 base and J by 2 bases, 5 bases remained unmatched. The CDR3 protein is CASSLGSAGGQETQYF. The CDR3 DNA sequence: TGTGCCAGCAGCTTAGGTTCGGCGGGAGGGCAAGAGACCCAGTACTTC.

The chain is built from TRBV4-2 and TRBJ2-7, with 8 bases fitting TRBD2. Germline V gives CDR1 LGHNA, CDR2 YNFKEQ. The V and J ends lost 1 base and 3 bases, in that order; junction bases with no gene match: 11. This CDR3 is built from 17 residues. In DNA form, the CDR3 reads TGTGCCAGCAGCCAAGGCTCCCTCGGGAGGGTAGGCTACGAGCAGTACTTC. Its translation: CASSQGSLGRVGYEQYF.

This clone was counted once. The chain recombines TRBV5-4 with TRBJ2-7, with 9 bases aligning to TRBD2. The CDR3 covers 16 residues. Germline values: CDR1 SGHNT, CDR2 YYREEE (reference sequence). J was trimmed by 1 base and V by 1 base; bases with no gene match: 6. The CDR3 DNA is TGTGCCAGCAGCTTGCCCTGGCGGGAGGGGTCCTACGAGCAGTACTTC. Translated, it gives CASSLPWREGSYEQYF.

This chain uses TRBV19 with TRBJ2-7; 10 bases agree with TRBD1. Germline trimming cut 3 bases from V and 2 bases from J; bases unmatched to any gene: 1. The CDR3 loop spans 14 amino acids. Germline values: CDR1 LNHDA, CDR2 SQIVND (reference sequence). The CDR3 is CASSIGQGAYEQYF. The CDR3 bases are TGTGCCAGTAGTATCGGACAGGGGGCCTACGAGCAGTACTTC.

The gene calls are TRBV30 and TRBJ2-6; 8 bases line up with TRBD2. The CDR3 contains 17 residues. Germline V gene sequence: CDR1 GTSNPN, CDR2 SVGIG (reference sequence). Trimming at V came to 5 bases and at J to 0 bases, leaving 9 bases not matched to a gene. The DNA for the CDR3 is TGTGCCTGGCGAGGGCGGGGGGAGGCCTCTGGGGCCAACGTCCTGACTTTC. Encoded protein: CAWRGRGEASGANVLTF.